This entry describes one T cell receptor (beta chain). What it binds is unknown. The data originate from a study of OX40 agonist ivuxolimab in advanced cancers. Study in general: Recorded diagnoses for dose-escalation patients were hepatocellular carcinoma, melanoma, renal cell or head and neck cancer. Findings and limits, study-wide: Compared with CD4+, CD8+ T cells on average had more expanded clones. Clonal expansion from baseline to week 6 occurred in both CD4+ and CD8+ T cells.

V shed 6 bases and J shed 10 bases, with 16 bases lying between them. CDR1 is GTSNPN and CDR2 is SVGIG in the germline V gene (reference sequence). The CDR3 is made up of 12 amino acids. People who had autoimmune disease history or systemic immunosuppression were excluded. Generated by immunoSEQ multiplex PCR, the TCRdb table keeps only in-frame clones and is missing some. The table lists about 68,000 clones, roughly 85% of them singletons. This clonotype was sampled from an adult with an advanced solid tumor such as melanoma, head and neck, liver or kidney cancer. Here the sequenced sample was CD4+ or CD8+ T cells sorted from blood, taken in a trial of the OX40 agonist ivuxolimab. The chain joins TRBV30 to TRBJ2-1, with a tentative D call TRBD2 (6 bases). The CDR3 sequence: CACTRLGYEQFF. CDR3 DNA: TGTGCCTGTACCCGACTAGGATACGAGCAGTTCTTC.